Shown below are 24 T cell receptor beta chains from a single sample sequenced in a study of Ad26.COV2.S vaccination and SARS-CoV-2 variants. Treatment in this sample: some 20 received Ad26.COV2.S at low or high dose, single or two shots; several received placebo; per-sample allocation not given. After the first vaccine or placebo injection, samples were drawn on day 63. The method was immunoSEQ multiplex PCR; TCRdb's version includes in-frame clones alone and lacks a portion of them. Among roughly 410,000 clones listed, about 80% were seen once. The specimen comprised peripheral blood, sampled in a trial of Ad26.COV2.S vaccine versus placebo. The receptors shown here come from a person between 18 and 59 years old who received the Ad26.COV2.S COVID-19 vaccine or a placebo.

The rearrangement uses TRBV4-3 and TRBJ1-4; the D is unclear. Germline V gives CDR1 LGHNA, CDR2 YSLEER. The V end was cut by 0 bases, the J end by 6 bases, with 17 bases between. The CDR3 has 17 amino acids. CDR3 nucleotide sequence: TGCGCCAGCAGCCAAGATCATGCGGGGAAGGGCGATGAAAAACTGTTTTTT. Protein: CASSQDHAGKGDEKLFF.

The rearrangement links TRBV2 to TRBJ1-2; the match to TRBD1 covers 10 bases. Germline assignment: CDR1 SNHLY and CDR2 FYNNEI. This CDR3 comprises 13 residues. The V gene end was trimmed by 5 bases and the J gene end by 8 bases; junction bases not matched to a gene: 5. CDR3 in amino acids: CASSSTGGWGYTF. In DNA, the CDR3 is TGTGCCAGCAGTTCGACAGGGGGCTGGGGCTACACCTTC. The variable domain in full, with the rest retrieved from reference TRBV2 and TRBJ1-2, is EPEVTQTPSHQVTQMGQEVILRCVPISNHLYFYWYRQILGQKVEFLVSFYNNEISEKSEIFDDQFSVERPDGSNFTLKIRSTKLEDSAMYFCASSSTGGWGYTFGSGTRLTVV.

Here the CDR3 reads CASRDREGGHGYTF. In DNA form, the CDR3 reads TGTGCCAGCAGGGACAGGGAAGGCGGTCATGGCTACACCTTC. V gene TRBV5-4 combines with J gene TRBJ1-2, with 8 bases identical to TRBD1. This CDR3 contains 14 residues. Germline-derived CDR1 and CDR2 are SGHNT and YYREEE (reference sequence). Trimming cost V 5 bases and J 6 bases; bases outside gene matches: 9.

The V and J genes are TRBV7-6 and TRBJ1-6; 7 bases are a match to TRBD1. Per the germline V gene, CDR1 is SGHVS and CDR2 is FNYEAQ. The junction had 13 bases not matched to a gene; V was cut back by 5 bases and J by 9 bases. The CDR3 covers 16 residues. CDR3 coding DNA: TGTGCCAGCAGCCTACATATGGGCAGGGGGTTTTCACCCCTCCACTTT. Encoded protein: CASSLHMGRGFSPLHF.

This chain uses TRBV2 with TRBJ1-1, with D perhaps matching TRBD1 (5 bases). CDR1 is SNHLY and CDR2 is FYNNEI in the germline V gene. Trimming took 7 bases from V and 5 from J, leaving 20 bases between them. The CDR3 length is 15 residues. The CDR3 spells CASNPEGASQTEAFF. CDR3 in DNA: TGTGCCAGCAACCCTGAAGGGGCCAGCCAAACTGAAGCTTTCTTT.

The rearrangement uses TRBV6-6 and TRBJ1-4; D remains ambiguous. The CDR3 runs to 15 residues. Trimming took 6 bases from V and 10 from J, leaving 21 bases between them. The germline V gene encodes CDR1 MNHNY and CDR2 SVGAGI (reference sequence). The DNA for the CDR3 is TGTGCCAGCAGCCCCTTGGGGAGCCGCGGTGGAAAACTGTTTTTT. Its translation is CASSPLGSRGGKLFF.

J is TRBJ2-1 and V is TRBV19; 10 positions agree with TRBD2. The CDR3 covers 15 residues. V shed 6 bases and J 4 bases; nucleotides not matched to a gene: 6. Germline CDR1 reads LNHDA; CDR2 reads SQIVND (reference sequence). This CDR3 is CASRRTTSGYNEQFF. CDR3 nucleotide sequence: TGTGCCAGTAGAAGGACGACTAGCGGGTACAATGAGCAGTTCTTC.

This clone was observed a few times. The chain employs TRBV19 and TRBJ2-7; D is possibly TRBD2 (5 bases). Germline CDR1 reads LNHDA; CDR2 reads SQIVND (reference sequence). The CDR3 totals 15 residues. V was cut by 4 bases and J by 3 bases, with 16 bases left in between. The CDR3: CASSTLRVSDYEQYF. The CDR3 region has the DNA TGTGCCAGTAGTACGTTGAGGGTCAGCGACTACGAGCAGTACTTC. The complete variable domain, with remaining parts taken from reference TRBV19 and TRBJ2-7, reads DGGITQSPKYLFRKEGQNVTLSCEQNLNHDAMYWYRQDPGQGLRLIYYSQIVNDFQKGDIAEGYSVSREKKESFPLTVTSAQKNPTAFYLCASSTLRVSDYEQYFGPGTRLTVT.

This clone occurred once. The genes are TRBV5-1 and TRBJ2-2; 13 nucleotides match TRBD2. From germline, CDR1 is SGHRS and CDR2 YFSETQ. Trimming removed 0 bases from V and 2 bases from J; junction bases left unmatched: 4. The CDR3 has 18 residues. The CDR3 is CASSLAGLAGLNTGELFF. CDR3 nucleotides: TGCGCCAGCAGCTTGGCGGGACTAGCGGGGCTTAACACCGGGGAGCTGTTTTTT.

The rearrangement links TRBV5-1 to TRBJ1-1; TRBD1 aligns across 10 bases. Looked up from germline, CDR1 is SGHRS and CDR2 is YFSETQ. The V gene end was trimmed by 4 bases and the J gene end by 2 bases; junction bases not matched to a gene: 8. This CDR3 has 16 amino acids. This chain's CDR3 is CASSLSGTGVNTEAFF. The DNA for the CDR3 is TGCGCCAGCAGCCTTTCCGGGACAGGGGTAAACACTGAAGCTTTCTTT.

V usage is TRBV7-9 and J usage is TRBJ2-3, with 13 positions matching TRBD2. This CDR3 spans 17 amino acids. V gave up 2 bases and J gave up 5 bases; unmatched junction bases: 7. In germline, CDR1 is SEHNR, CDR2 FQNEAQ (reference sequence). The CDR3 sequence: CASSLQGLAGFRDTQYF. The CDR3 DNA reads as TGTGCCAGCAGCTTACAGGGACTAGCGGGGTTTCGAGATACGCAGTATTTT. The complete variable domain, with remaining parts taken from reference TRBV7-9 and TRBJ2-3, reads DTGVSQNPRHKITKRGQNVTFRCDPISEHNRLYWYRQTLGQGPEFLTYFQNEAQLEKSRLLSDRFSAERPKGSFSTLEIQRTEQGDSAMYLCASSLQGLAGFRDTQYFGPGTRLTVL.

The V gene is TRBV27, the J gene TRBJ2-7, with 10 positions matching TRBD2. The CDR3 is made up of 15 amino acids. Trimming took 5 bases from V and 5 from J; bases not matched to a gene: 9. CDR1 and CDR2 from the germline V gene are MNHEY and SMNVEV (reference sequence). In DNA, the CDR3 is TGTGCCAGCAGTCCTCAGCGGGAGGGTTGGGACGAGCAGTACTTC. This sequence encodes CASSPQREGWDEQYF.

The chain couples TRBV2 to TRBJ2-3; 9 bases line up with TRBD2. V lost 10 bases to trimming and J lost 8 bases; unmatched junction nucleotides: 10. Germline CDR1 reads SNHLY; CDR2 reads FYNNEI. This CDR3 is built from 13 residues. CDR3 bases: TGTGCCATCACCGGGACTAGCAATCCTACGCAGTATTTT. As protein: CAITGTSNPTQYF.

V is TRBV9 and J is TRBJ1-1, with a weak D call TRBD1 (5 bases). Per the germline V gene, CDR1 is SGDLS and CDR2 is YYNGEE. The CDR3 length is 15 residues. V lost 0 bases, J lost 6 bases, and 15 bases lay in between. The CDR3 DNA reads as TGTGCCAGCAGCGTAGGGTTGAGGGGAACTTCTGAAGCTTTCTTT. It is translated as CASSVGLRGTSEAFF. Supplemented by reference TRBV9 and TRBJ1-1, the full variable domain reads DSGVTQTPKHLITATGQRVTLRCSPRSGDLSVYWYQQSLDQGLQFLIQYYNGEERAKGNILERFSAQQFPDLHSELNLSSLELGDSALYFCASSVGLRGTSEAFFGQGTRLTVV.

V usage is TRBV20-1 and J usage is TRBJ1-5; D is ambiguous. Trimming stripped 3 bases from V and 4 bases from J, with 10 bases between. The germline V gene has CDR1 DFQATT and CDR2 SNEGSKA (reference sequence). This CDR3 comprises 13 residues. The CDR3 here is CSASGQFNQPQHF. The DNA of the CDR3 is TGCAGTGCTAGTGGGCAATTTAATCAGCCCCAGCATTTT.

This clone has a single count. CDR3 region: CASQRGGGTQYF. The CDR3 region has the DNA TGTGCCAGTCAACGGGGAGGGGGGACCCAGTACTTC. The rearrangement joins TRBV19 to TRBJ2-5; tentative D call: TRBD2 (7 bases). CDR1 and CDR2 from the germline V gene are LNHDA and SQIVND (reference sequence). CDR3 size: 12 residues. V was clipped by 8 bases and J by 7 bases, with 14 bases between them.

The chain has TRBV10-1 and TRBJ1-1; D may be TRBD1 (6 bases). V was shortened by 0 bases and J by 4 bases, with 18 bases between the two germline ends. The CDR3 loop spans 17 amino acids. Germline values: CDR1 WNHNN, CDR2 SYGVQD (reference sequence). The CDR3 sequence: CASSESRGGGLSTEAFF. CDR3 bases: TGCGCCAGCAGTGAGTCTAGGGGAGGGGGGCTGAGCACTGAAGCTTTCTTT.

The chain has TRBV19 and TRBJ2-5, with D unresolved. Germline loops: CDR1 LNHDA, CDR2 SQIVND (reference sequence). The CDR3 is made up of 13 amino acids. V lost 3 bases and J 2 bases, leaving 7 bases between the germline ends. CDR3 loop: CASSMSEQETQYF. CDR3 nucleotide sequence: TGTGCCAGTAGTATGTCAGAACAAGAGACCCAGTACTTC.

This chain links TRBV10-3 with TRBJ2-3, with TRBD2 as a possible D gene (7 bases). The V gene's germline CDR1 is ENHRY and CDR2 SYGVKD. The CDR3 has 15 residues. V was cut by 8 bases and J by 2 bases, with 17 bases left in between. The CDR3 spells CAIDEGGATTDTQYF. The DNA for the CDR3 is TGTGCCATCGACGAAGGGGGGGCAACCACAGATACGCAGTATTTT.

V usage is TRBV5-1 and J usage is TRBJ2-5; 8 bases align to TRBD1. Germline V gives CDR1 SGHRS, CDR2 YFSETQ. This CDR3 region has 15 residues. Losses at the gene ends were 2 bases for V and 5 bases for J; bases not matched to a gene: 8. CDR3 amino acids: CASSLNTGGGETQYF. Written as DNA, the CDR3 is TGCGCCAGCAGCTTAAATACAGGGGGTGGGGAGACCCAGTACTTC. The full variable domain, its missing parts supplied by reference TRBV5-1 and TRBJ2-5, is KAGVTQTPRYLIKTRGQQVTLSCSPISGHRSVSWYQQTPGQGLQFLFEYFSETQRNKGNFPGRFSGRQFSNSRSEMNVSTLELGDSALYLCASSLNTGGGETQYFGPGTRLLVL.

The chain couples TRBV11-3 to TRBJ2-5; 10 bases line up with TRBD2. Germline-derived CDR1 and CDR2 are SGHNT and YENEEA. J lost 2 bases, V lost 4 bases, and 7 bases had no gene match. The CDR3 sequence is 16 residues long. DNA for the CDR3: TGTGCCAGCAGCTCCCCGGGACTAGCGCCTCAAGAGACCCAGTACTTC. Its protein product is CASSSPGLAPQETQYF.

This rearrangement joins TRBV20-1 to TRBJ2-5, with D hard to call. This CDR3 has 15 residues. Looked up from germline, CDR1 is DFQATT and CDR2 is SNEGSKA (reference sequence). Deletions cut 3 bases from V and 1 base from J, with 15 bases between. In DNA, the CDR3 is TGCAGTGCTAGTGCCCACGCCCCATTCCAAGAGACCCAGTACTTC. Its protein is CSASAHAPFQETQYF.

This chain's CDR3 is CASSFYESYEQFF. CDR3 in DNA: TGTGCCAGCAGCTTTTACGAGAGCTATGAGCAGTTCTTC. The chain employs TRBV11-3 and TRBJ2-1; D remains unclear. Germline values: CDR1 SGHNT, CDR2 YENEEA. V lost 3 bases, J lost 8 bases, and 11 bases lay in between. This CDR3 spans 13 amino acids.

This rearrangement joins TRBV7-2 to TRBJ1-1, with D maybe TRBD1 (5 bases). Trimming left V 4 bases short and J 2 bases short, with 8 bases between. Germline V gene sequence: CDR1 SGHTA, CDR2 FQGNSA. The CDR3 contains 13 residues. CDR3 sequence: CASSYTGNTEAFF. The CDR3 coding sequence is TGTGCCAGCAGCTACACAGGTAACACTGAAGCTTTCTTT.